These T cell receptor beta chains were read from a single sample in a study of blood T cell repertoires in COVID-19. Profiling relied on immunoSEQ multiplex PCR, and the TCRdb table lists in-frame clones only, not all of them. This table holds around 200,000 clones, 85% to 90% found once. The sample consisted of peripheral blood. The receptors here all came from a person aged 65-85 years with COVID-19, enrolled during active disease. Each CDR3 is given with its conserved first and last residue. D genes are given only for firm matches. Only some rows state a clone size, as once, few, many or a class for expanded clones.

D: NA
V: TRBV12-3/TRBV12-4
J: TRBJ1-1
size: NA
CDR3: CASSWATEAFF
DNA: TGTGCCAGCAGTTGGGCCACCGAGGCTTTCTTT

D: NA
V: TRBV7-3
J: TRBJ2-7
size: NA
CDR3: CASSLERTTAEQYF
DNA: TGTGCCAGCAGCTTAGAACGGACTACAGCCGAGCAGTACTTC

D: NA
V: TRBV5-1
J: TRBJ2-2
size: few
CDR3: CASSLVLTGELFF
DNA: TGCGCCAGCAGCTTGGTTCTTACCGGGGAGCTGTTTTTT

D: TRBD1
V: TRBV7-2
J: TRBJ2-1
size: few
CDR3: CASSKTGDPYNEQFF
DNA: TGTGCCAGCAGCAAGACAGGGGATCCCTACAATGAGCAGTTCTTC

D: NA
V: TRBV6-5
J: TRBJ1-1
size: NA
CDR3: CASTGAGYTEAFF
DNA: TGTGCCAGCACTGGGGCGGGATACACTGAAGCTTTCTTT

D: TRBD1
V: TRBV6-1
J: TRBJ2-7
size: few
CDR3: CASSGSTQGVVYEQYF
DNA: TGTGCCAGCAGTGGAAGTACACAGGGGGTAGTATACGAGCAGTACTTC

D: TRBD2
V: TRBV15
J: TRBJ2-7
size: NA
CDR3: CATSILFGTSGSYEQYF
DNA: TGTGCTACCAGCATACTTTTCGGGACTAGCGGATCCTACGAGCAGTACTTC

D: TRBD1
V: TRBV9
J: TRBJ2-3
size: NA
CDR3: CASSVTGARTDTQYF
DNA: TGTGCCAGCAGCGTAACAGGGGCCCGCACAGATACGCAGTATTTT

D: TRBD1
V: TRBV5-4
J: TRBJ1-1
size: once
CDR3: CASSLDRGNTEAFF
DNA: TGTGCCAGCAGCTTGGACAGGGGGAACACTGAAGCTTTCTTT

D: TRBD1
V: TRBV7-2
J: TRBJ2-3
size: few
CDR3: CASSHRTGADTQYF
DNA: TGTGCCAGCAGCCATAGGACAGGGGCAGATACGCAGTATTTT

D: NA
V: TRBV11-2
J: TRBJ2-7
size: NA
CDR3: CASSLDSEGRPRYEQYF
DNA: TGTGCCAGCAGCTTAGACTCGGAGGGCCGCCCACGTTACGAGCAGTACTTC

D: NA
V: TRBV5-4
J: TRBJ2-1
size: NA
CDR3: CASSLDTGSYNEQFF
DNA: TGTGCCAGCAGCTTGGACACAGGGTCCTACAATGAGCAGTTCTTC

D: TRBD1
V: TRBV18
J: TRBJ2-3
size: once
CDR3: CASSPDQGQGGDTQYF
DNA: TGTGCCAGCTCACCAGATCAAGGACAGGGCGGTGATACGCAGTATTTT

D: NA
V: TRBV11-2
J: TRBJ1-3
size: NA
CDR3: CASSLVQNSGNTIYF
DNA: TGTGCCAGCAGCTTAGTGCAGAACTCTGGAAACACCATATATTTT

D: TRBD1
V: TRBV19
J: TRBJ1-5
size: NA
CDR3: CASSRRTGGKPLGPQHF
DNA: TGTGCCAGTAGTAGACGGACAGGGGGCAAGCCCTTGGGGCCCCAGCATTTT

D: TRBD1
V: TRBV30
J: TRBJ2-7
size: NA
CDR3: CAWSVSIGTGSREQYF
DNA: TGTGCCTGGAGTGTTTCCATCGGGACAGGGAGCCGAGAGCAGTACTTC

D: TRBD2
V: TRBV28
J: TRBJ2-2
size: once
CDR3: CASSSRTSGYGGELFF
DNA: TGTGCCAGCAGTTCCCGGACTAGCGGGTACGGCGGGGAGCTGTTTTTT